This entry is about one T cell receptor (beta chain). In the authors' methods: Reference gene primer amplification in the assay estimated nucleated cell counts. Profiled with immunoSEQ multiplex PCR; TCRdb holds only in-frame clones, not every one. The D gene and trimming were derived from the DNA, and the V and J assignments and clone size from that table. The repertoire has a few hundred thousand clones, about 90% of them found once; the top ten carry around 3%. The data derive from a study of blood T cell repertoires in COVID-19. Recruits, aged roughly 18 to 90 years, lived in 24 US areas. Participant-reported clinical history was the basis for cohort assignment. The study counted Cohort 3 donors as recovered given two negative PCRs, clearance, or symptom resolution. The CDR3 consists of 14 residues. The V gene lost 5 bases and the J gene lost 1 base, with 11 bases spanning the gap. Germline CDR1 SGHVS, CDR2 FQNEAQ.

The receptor was derived from a woman in her 30s who had recovered from COVID-19. This chain joins TRBV7-8 and TRBJ1-1; D might be TRBD1 (6 bases). Input material: PBMCs or T cells enriched from blood (not recorded which). The CDR3 reads CASSRGHSNTEAFF. In nucleotides, the CDR3 is TGTGCCAGCAGCAGGGGACACTCGAACACTGAAGCTTTCTTT.